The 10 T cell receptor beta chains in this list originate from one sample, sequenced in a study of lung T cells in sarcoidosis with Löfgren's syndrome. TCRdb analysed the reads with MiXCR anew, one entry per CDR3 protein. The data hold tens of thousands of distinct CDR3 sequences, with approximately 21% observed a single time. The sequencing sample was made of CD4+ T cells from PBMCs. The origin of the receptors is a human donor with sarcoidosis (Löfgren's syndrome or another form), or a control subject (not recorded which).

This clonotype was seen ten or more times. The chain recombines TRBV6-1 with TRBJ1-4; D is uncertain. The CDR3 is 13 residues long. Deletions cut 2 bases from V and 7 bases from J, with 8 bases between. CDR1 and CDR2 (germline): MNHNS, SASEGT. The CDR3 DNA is TGTGCCAGCAGTGAAAGACAAACTGAAAAACTGTTTTTT. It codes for CASSERQTEKLFF.

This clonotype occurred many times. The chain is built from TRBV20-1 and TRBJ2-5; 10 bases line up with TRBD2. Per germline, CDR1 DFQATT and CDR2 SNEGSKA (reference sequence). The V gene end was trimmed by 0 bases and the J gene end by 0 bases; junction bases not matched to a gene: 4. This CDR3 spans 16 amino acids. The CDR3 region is CSARDFLAGDQETQYF. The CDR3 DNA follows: TGCAGTGCTAGAGATTTCCTAGCGGGAGACCAAGAGACCCAGTACTTC.

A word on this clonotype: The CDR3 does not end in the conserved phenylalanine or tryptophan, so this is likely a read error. In DNA form, the CDR3 reads TGTGCCAGCAGCTTAGCAGTAACAGTCCGAAATCAGCCCCAGCATCTT. The encoded protein is CASSLAVTVRNQPQHL. The chain combines TRBV7-2 with TRBJ1-5; D unresolved. The V gene's germline CDR1 is SGHTA and CDR2 FQGNSA. V was clipped by 0 bases and J by 4 bases, with 13 bases between them. This CDR3 is 16 amino acids long.

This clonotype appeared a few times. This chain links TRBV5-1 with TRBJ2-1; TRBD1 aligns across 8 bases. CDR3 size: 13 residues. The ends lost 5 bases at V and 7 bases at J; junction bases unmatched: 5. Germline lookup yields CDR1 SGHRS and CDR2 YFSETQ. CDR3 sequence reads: CASRTGAGNEQFF. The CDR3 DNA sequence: TGCGCCAGCAGGACAGGGGCTGGTAATGAGCAGTTCTTC.

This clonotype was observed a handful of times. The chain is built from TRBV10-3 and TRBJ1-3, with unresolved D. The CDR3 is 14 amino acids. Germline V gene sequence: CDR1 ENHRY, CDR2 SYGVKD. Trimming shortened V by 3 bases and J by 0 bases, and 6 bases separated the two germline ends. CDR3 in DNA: TGTGCCATCAGTGAAGGGTACTCTGGAAACACCATATATTTT. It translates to CAISEGYSGNTIYF.

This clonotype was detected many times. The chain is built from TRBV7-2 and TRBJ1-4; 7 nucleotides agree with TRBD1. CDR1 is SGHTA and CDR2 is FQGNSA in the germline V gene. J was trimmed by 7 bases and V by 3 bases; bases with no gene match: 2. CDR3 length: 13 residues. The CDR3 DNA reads TGTGCCAGCAGCTTTACAGGGGTTGAAAAACTGTTTTTT. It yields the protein CASSFTGVEKLFF.

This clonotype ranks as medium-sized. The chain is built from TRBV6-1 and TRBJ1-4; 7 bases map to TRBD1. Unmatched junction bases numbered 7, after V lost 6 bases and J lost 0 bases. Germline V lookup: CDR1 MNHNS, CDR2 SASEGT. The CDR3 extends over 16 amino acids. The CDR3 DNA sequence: TGTGCCAGCAGGCAGGGGGAAGGTGCAACTAATGAAAAACTGTTTTTT. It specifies CASRQGEGATNEKLFF.

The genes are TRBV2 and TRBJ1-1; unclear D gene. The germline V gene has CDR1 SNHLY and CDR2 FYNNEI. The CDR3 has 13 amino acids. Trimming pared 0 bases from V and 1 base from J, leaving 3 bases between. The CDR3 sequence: CASSEAPNTEAFF. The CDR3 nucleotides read TGTGCCAGCAGTGAAGCTCCGAACACTGAAGCTTTCTTT.

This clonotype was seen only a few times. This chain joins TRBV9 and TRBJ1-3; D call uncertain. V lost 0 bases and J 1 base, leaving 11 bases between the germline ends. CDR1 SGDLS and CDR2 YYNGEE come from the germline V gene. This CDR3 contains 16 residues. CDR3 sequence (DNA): TGTGCCAGCAGCGTAGCCATCTTTGGGTCTGGAAACACCATATATTTT. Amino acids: CASSVAIFGSGNTIYF.

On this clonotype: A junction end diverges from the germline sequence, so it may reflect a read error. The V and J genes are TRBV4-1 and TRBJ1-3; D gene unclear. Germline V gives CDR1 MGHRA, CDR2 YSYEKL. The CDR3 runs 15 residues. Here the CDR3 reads CASSLGGGPGNTMYF. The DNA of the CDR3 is TGCGCCAGCAGCCTCGGCGGCGGGCCCGGAAACACCATGTATTTT.